The source of this T cell receptor (beta chain) is a study of blood T cell repertoires in COVID-19. Across the whole study: There were acute and convalescent COVID-19 samples, and they came from the United States, Italy and Spain.

Participants came from roughly 23 US areas, aged roughly 18 to 95 years. Recovered status in Cohort 3 required two negative PCRs, clearance, or symptom resolution. As processed by the authors: Cell counts per sample came from amplifying reference gene primers. The repertoire was sequenced with immunoSEQ multiplex PCR; TCRdb's copy has only in-frame clones and lacks some. The V and J calls and clone size come from that table; D and trimming were worked out from the DNA. The sample has 200,000 to 250,000 clones, over 80% seen once. Input material: PBMCs or T cells enriched from blood (not recorded which). The receptor was isolated from a woman aged 40-49 years who had recovered from COVID-19.

The CDR3 spells CSVRVVGYGYTF. As DNA, the CDR3 is TGCAGCGTCAGGGTAGTCGGCTATGGCTACACCTTC. The chain is built from TRBV29-1 and TRBJ1-2; D might be TRBD1 (5 bases). CDR1 SQVTM and CDR2 ANQGSEA come from the germline V gene. The CDR3 spans 12 residues. Trimming took 6 bases from V and 4 from J, leaving 12 bases between them.